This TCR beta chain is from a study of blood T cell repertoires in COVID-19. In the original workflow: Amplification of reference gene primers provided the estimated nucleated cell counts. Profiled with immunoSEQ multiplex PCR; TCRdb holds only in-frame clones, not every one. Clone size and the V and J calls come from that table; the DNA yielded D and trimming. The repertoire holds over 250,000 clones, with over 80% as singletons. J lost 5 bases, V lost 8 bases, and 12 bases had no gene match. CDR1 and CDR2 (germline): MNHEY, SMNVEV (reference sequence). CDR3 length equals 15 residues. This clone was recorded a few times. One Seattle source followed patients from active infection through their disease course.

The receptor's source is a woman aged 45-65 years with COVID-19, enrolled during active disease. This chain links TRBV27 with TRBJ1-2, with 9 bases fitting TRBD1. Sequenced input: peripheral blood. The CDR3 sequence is CASGRNPGTGYGYTF. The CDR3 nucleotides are TGTGCCAGCGGACGTAACCCCGGGACAGGGTATGGCTACACCTTC.